Sequencing of this TCR beta chain was carried out in a study of blood T cell repertoires in COVID-19. As for the study in general: Nucleic acid was either cDNA or gDNA, and it came from T cells, B-cell-depleted T cells, or PBMCs.

V was pared by 0 bases and J by 3 bases, with 8 bases of the junction left unmatched. CDR1 SGHDT and CDR2 YYEEEE come from the germline V gene. The CDR3 covers 17 residues. This clone has only one observation. Assay: immunoSEQ multiplex PCR; the TCRdb copy retains only in-frame clones and omits some. This repertoire shows 250,000 to 300,000 clones, more than 75% found once; its top ten account for over 4%. This chain uses TRBV5-6 with TRBJ2-1; TRBD1 matches 8 bases. This receptor was obtained from a woman aged 60 to 75 with COVID-19, enrolled during active disease. Sequences were obtained from peripheral blood. CDR3 loop: CASSLVAITGGYNEQFF. The DNA of the CDR3 is TGTGCCAGCAGCTTGGTAGCGATAACAGGGGGCTACAATGAGCAGTTCTTC.